These 12 T cell receptor beta chains came from one sample sequenced in a study of shared clonotypes between healthy human individuals. The assay was immunoSEQ multiplex PCR, and TCRdb's table has in-frame clones only and misses some. Of 950,000 to 1,300,000 clones listed, around 75% are singletons. Sequencing was done on a sample of memory CD4+ T cells sorted from blood. Specified subset: CD45RA-negative fraction. These TCRs come from a man between 18 and 29 years old in good health.

The chain employs TRBV4-2 and TRBJ1-5, with D possibly matching TRBD1 (6 bases). The V gene's germline CDR1 is LGHNA and CDR2 YNFKEQ. Trimming took 0 bases from V and 2 from J, leaving 14 bases between them. This CDR3 contains 17 residues. The chain's CDR3 is CASSQEGGGKGNQPQHF. As DNA, the CDR3 is TGTGCCAGCAGCCAAGAAGGGGGGGGAAAAGGCAATCAGCCCCAGCATTTT.

This rearrangement joins TRBV10-1 to TRBJ1-1; no clear D. V gave up 3 bases and J gave up 0 bases, with 5 bases separating them. CDR1 is WNHNN, CDR2 SYGVQD, per germline (reference sequence). The CDR3 is made up of 13 amino acids. CDR3 sequence: CASSDQLNTEAFF. In nucleotides, the CDR3 is TGCGCCAGCAGTGATCAGCTGAACACTGAAGCTTTCTTT.

The chain links TRBV5-4 to TRBJ2-2; D remains unclear. Trimming pared 4 bases from V and 2 bases from J, leaving 9 bases between. Looked up from germline, CDR1 is SGHNT and CDR2 is YYREEE (reference sequence). The CDR3 totals 14 residues. CDR3 nucleotide sequence: TGTGCCAGCAGCCCCCCGTATAACACCGGGGAGCTGTTTTTT. Encoded protein: CASSPPYNTGELFF.

The table lists this clone with a count of one. J is TRBJ2-7 and V is TRBV2, with TRBD2 matching over 7 bases. The V gene's germline CDR1 is SNHLY and CDR2 FYNNEI. Trimming removed 6 bases from V and 6 bases from J; junction bases left unmatched: 11. The CDR3 covers 14 residues. The CDR3 DNA follows: TGTGCCAGCAGGGAAAGCGGGACCGTGCGCGAGCAGTACTTC. Its translation: CASRESGTVREQYF. The full variable domain, in which reference TRBV2 and TRBJ2-7 provide the parts outside the CDR3, is EPEVTQTPSHQVTQMGQEVILRCVPISNHLYFYWYRQILGQKVEFLVSFYNNEISEKSEIFDDQFSVERPDGSNFTLKIRSTKLEDSAMYFCASRESGTVREQYFGPGTRLTVT.

The rearrangement uses TRBV5-1 and TRBJ2-5; possibly TRBD1 or TRBD2 for D (5 bases each). V was shortened by 5 bases and J by 1 base, with 9 bases between the two germline ends. Germline V gives CDR1 SGHRS, CDR2 YFSETQ. The CDR3 contains 13 residues. This CDR3 reads CASSWGIQETQYF. In DNA form, the CDR3 reads TGCGCCAGCAGTTGGGGGATCCAAGAGACCCAGTACTTC.

The chain has TRBV10-3 and TRBJ1-6; weak D call: TRBD1 (5 bases). Per germline, CDR1 ENHRY and CDR2 SYGVKD. The CDR3 loop spans 16 amino acids. V lost 6 bases to trimming and J lost 5 bases, with 17 bases between them. The CDR3 sequence: CAIRLGTSENNSPLHF. CDR3 coding DNA: TGTGCCATCAGATTAGGGACCTCCGAGAATAATTCACCCCTCCACTTT.

This rearrangement joins TRBV4-3 to TRBJ2-5; D assignment may be TRBD1 or TRBD2 (5 bases each). The CDR3 has 15 residues. V gave up 1 base and J gave up 2 bases, with 11 bases separating them. Germline CDR1 and CDR2: LGHNA and YSLEER. The CDR3 DNA is TGCGCCAGCAGCCAAGTACTGGGGGTACAAGAGACCCAGTACTTC. Amino acids: CASSQVLGVQETQYF.

The chain employs TRBV4-1 and TRBJ2-3; the match to TRBD2 covers 9 bases. The CDR3 runs to 15 residues. CDR1 and CDR2 from the germline V gene are MGHRA and YSYEKL. The trim removed 5 bases at V and 1 base at J, leaving 4 bases unmatched. The CDR3 region is CASSEQRGGTDTQYF. The CDR3 nucleotides read TGCGCCAGCAGCGAACAGCGGGGGGGCACAGATACGCAGTATTTT.

The V gene is TRBV10-3, the J gene TRBJ2-7; 7 nucleotides match TRBD1. Germline CDR1 reads ENHRY; CDR2 reads SYGVKD. The junction had 7 bases not matched to a gene; V was cut back by 11 bases and J by 3 bases. This CDR3 spans 12 amino acids. The CDR3 sequence: CASGTAVYEQYF. For the CDR3, the DNA is TGTGCCTCGGGGACAGCCGTCTACGAGCAGTACTTC.

The chain couples TRBV5-1 to TRBJ2-1, with 10 bases fitting TRBD2. Germline V gene sequence: CDR1 SGHRS, CDR2 YFSETQ. CDR3 length: 20 amino acids. The trim removed 2 bases at V and 6 bases at J, leaving 20 bases unmatched. CDR3 sequence reads: CASSFVGLAVPRRSGNEQFF. CDR3 nucleotides: TGCGCCAGCAGCTTTGTAGGACTAGCGGTCCCCAGAAGGTCCGGCAATGAGCAGTTCTTC.

This clone is a singleton in its sample. This rearrangement joins TRBV9 to TRBJ2-2; 13 bases are shared with TRBD2. Germline V gene sequence: CDR1 SGDLS, CDR2 YYNGEE. After removal of 1 base from V and 6 bases from J, the junction contained 3 bases not matched to a gene. The CDR3 consists of 16 residues. The CDR3 region is CASSVTSGRAPGELFF. CDR3 nucleotides: TGTGCCAGCAGCGTAACTAGCGGGAGGGCCCCCGGGGAGCTGTTTTTT.

This chain joins TRBV30 and TRBJ1-2, with TRBD1 as a possible D gene (5 bases). The CDR3 contains 12 residues. V dropped 8 bases and J dropped 3 bases, with 13 bases sitting between them. The germline CDR1 and CDR2 sequences are GTSNPN and SVGIG (reference sequence). The CDR3 bases are TGTGCCGGAGACCAGGGTGACTATGGCTACACCTTC. This sequence encodes CAGDQGDYGYTF.